The 13 T cell receptor beta chains presented below share a single source sample, sequenced in a study of blood T cell repertoires in COVID-19. Assay: immunoSEQ multiplex PCR; the TCRdb copy retains only in-frame clones and omits some. Among over 200,000 clones listed, around 82% were seen once. Material for sequencing was peripheral blood. All receptors come from an elderly man with acute or convalescent COVID-19.

The gene calls are TRBV5-1 and TRBJ2-5, with D possibly being TRBD2 (5 bases). Trimming left V 0 bases short and J 5 bases short, with 11 bases between. CDR3 size: 14 residues. Germline-derived CDR1 and CDR2 are SGHRS and YFSETQ. DNA of the CDR3: TGCGCCAGCAGCTTGGTTTCGGGGATCGAGACCCAGTACTTC. This translates into CASSLVSGIETQYF.

The chain uses TRBV24-1 and TRBJ2-2, with TRBD1 identical over 8 bases. Trimming at V came to 4 bases and at J to 1 base, leaving 4 bases not matched to a gene. This CDR3 is built from 16 residues. Germline CDR1 reads KGHDR; CDR2 reads SFDVKD. The CDR3 nucleotides read TGTGCCACCAGTGACCTGGGACAGGTGAACACCGGGGAGCTGTTTTTT. Encoded protein: CATSDLGQVNTGELFF.

The chain joins TRBV20-1 to TRBJ1-1; a possible D gene is TRBD1 (6 bases). The germline gives CDR1 DFQATT, CDR2 SNEGSKA (reference sequence). The CDR3 is 14 amino acids. V was clipped by 3 bases and J by 5 bases, with 16 bases between them. This CDR3 reads CSASLQGRGTEAFF. The CDR3 nucleotides are TGCAGTGCTAGTTTGCAGGGGCGAGGAACTGAAGCTTTCTTT.

This chain links TRBV9 with TRBJ1-4; TRBD1 is a possible D gene (5 bases). The germline V and J ends were trimmed by 4 bases and 5 bases, with 21 bases remaining between them. Germline V gene lookup returns CDR1 SGDLS and CDR2 YYNGEE. This CDR3 spans 17 amino acids. The CDR3 DNA sequence: TGTGCCAGCAGCCCACCCGGACCGGGGGTAAGCAATGAAAAACTGTTTTTT. It yields the protein CASSPPGPGVSNEKLFF.

The chain employs TRBV5-1 and TRBJ1-2; 7 bases match TRBD1. This CDR3 has 13 residues. The V gene's germline CDR1 is SGHRS and CDR2 YFSETQ. V lost 0 bases and J lost 8; bases outside the gene matches: 4. This CDR3 is CASSLGQGEGYTF. The CDR3 nucleotides are TGCGCCAGCAGCTTGGGACAGGGAGAAGGCTACACCTTC.

The genes are TRBV29-1 and TRBJ2-2; 7 bases line up with TRBD2. The CDR3 is 13 residues long. Trimming at V came to 7 bases and at J to 5 bases, leaving 7 bases not matched to a gene. Germline V gene sequence: CDR1 SQVTM, CDR2 ANQGSEA. CDR3 DNA sequence: TGCAGCGCTAGCGGTTCGAGAACCGGGGAGCTGTTTTTT. Amino acids: CSASGSRTGELFF.

As regards this clone: At one boundary the junction diverges from the germline segment, which might be a read error. The chain has TRBV28 and TRBJ2-7; 7 positions agree with TRBD1. Germline loops: CDR1 MDHEN, CDR2 SYDVKM. This CDR3 region has 11 residues. This chain's CDR3 is CASSLRGPGQF. For the CDR3, the DNA is TGTGCCAGCAGTTTAAGGGGACCGGGACAGTTC.

The chain carries TRBV15 and TRBJ2-5; tentative D call: TRBD2 (5 bases). V dropped 0 bases and J dropped 3 bases, with 14 bases sitting between them. CDR1 and CDR2 (germline): LNHNV, YYDKDF (reference sequence). The CDR3 extends over 16 amino acids. The CDR3, as DNA: TGTGCCACCAGCAGAGATGCTAGGACTGGCGAAGAGACCCAGTACTTC. Translated: CATSRDARTGEETQYF.

This rearrangement joins TRBV7-8 to TRBJ2-7; unclear D gene. Germline assignment: CDR1 SGHVS and CDR2 FQNEAQ. The CDR3 covers 13 residues. Trimming took 0 bases from V and 3 from J, leaving 6 bases between them. CDR3 bases: TGTGCCAGCAGCTTAGCGTCGGTCTACGAGCAGTACTTC. Translating it yields CASSLASVYEQYF.

This clone was seen only once. The chain employs TRBV7-9 and TRBJ2-7, with TRBD2 as a possible D gene (5 bases). The CDR3 loop spans 14 amino acids. Per the germline V gene, CDR1 is SEHNR and CDR2 is FQNEAQ (reference sequence). V was trimmed by 0 bases and J by 2 bases, leaving 8 bases between them. CDR3 nucleotides: TGTGCCAGCAGCTTAGCCGGGGTACCCTACGAGCAGTACTTC. Encoded protein: CASSLAGVPYEQYF.

The J gene is TRBJ2-7, the V gene TRBV3-1 (or the pseudogene TRBV3-2); D might be TRBD1 (5 bases). The germline V and J ends were trimmed by 3 bases and 3 bases, with 9 bases remaining between them. The length of the CDR3 is 13 residues. Per the germline V gene, CDR1 is LGHDT and CDR2 is YNNKEL (reference sequence). Here the CDR3 DNA reads TGTGCCAGCAGCCAGGGGCTCCGCTACGAGCAGTACTTC. It codes for CASSQGLRYEQYF.

This clone has a handful of counts. V usage is TRBV9 and J usage is TRBJ1-2; 12 bases map to TRBD1. The CDR3 has 15 amino acids. The junction had 5 bases not matched to a gene; V was cut back by 4 bases and J by 4 bases. Germline V CDR1 and CDR2: SGDLS, YYNGEE. The CDR3 loop reads CASSNRDRGPYGYTF. CDR3 nucleotide sequence: TGTGCCAGCAGCAACCGGGACAGGGGGCCCTATGGCTACACCTTC.

The rearrangement links TRBV5-1 to TRBJ2-7, with TRBD2 matching over 12 bases. The CDR3 is 15 amino acids. The germline V gene encodes CDR1 SGHRS and CDR2 YFSETQ. V shed 4 bases, J shed 6 bases, and the junction held 8 bases outside the gene matches. CDR3 sequence: CASSGGLAGSLEQYF. CDR3 sequence (DNA): TGCGCCAGCAGCGGCGGACTAGCGGGAAGCCTCGAGCAGTACTTC.